Following are 16 T cell receptor beta chains from one sample sequenced in a study of Graves' ophthalmopathy and Graves' hyperthyroidism. The authors amplified TCR beta CDR3 regions from RNA transcripts. RT-PCR was first run with HTBI primers, then multiplex PCR in a second round. TCRdb reprocessed the multiplex PCR reads via MiXCR and lists one record per CDR3 protein. The data show around 340,000 distinct CDR3 sequences, 15% to 20% seen once. Material: peripheral blood. Receptors were obtained from an adult man with Graves' ophthalmopathy.

This clonotype was seen many times. The V gene is TRBV25-1, the J gene TRBJ1-1; 9 bases fit TRBD1. In germline, CDR1 is MGHDK, CDR2 SYGVNS. This CDR3 spans 15 amino acids. V lost 4 bases, J lost 7 bases, and 10 bases stayed unmatched. The CDR3 coding sequence is TGTGCCAGCAGTGGGGGACAGGGTGGTAGGAGTGAAGCTTTCTTT. It yields the protein CASSGGQGGRSEAFF.

This chain links TRBV11-2 with TRBJ1-2; D remains unclear. Germline CDR1 reads SGHAT; CDR2 reads FQNNGV. The CDR3 runs 14 residues. V gave up 4 bases and J gave up 3 bases, with 12 bases separating them. CDR3 bases: TGTGCCAGCAGCTCTGTCGGGTTGGACTATGGCTACACCTTC. Its protein product is CASSSVGLDYGYTF.

In this sample, this clonotype turned up many times. V usage is TRBV30 and J usage is TRBJ1-1; D may be TRBD1 (6 bases). CDR3 length: 13 residues. CDR1 is GTSNPN and CDR2 is SVGIG in the germline V gene (reference sequence). V dropped 8 bases and J dropped 6 bases, with 19 bases sitting between them. The CDR3: CAQIRGPLPEAFF. CDR3 nucleotide sequence: TGTGCCCAGATCCGGGGGCCGTTACCTGAAGCTTTCTTT.

This clonotype was recorded at least ten times. The chain combines TRBV5-6 with TRBJ2-3; tentatively, D is TRBD2 (6 bases). The CDR3 loop spans 15 amino acids. The ends were cut back, 1 base at V and 11 bases at J, with 20 bases in the middle. The germline gives CDR1 SGHDT, CDR2 YYEEEE. The chain's CDR3 is CASSLFGDSSQQQYF. CDR3 coding DNA: TGTGCCAGCAGCTTGTTTGGGGACTCATCACAGCAGCAGTATTTT.

The table lists this clonotype with many counts. The CDR3 nucleotides are TGTGCCAGCAGCTTAATGGCGGGGGCCGGGGAGCTGTTTTTT. Protein product: CASSLMAGAGELFF. The rearrangement links TRBV11-2 to TRBJ2-2, with 7 bases identical to TRBD2. Germline CDR1 reads SGHAT; CDR2 reads FQNNGV. The trim removed 2 bases at V and 6 bases at J, leaving 3 bases unmatched. The CDR3 totals 14 residues.

This clonotype has at least ten counts. The chain carries TRBV12-3 or TRBV12-4 and TRBJ2-7; perhaps TRBD2 as D (6 bases). The CDR3 covers 14 residues. Trimming pared 3 bases from V and 5 bases from J, leaving 14 bases between. DNA of the CDR3: TGTGCCAGCAGTTTGTCGCTGGGGAGGCACGAGCAGTACTTC. Encoded protein: CASSLSLGRHEQYF.

This clonotype has ten or more counts. The junction does not match germline at one end; this may be a read error. The chain couples TRBV29-1 to TRBJ2-7, with D possibly called TRBD1 or TRBD2 (7 bases each). Germline values: CDR1 SQVTM, CDR2 ANQGSEA. The CDR3 sequence is 13 residues long. CDR3 sequence (DNA): TGCGGCGTTGGTTCCAGGGGGGGCTACGAGCAGTACTTC. Translation gives CGVGSRGGYEQYF.

This clonotype was seen repeatedly, ten times or more. The rearrangement uses TRBV7-2 and TRBJ2-5, with TRBD2 matching over 8 bases. Germline loops: CDR1 SGHTA, CDR2 FQGNSA. There are 14 residues in the CDR3. V trimming: 6 bases; J trimming: 0 bases; junction bases outside the gene matches: 3. Here the CDR3 reads CASRRGGNQETQYF. Here the CDR3 DNA reads TGTGCCAGCAGACGCGGGGGGAACCAAGAGACCCAGTACTTC.

This clonotype appeared many times. The J gene is TRBJ2-5, the V gene TRBV28; 13 bases are a match to TRBD2. Germline-derived CDR1 and CDR2 are MDHEN and SYDVKM. Unmatched junction bases numbered 6, after V lost 10 bases and J lost 4 bases. The CDR3 has 14 amino acids. CDR3: CAIPGLAGRETQYF. The CDR3 DNA follows: TGTGCCATTCCGGGACTAGCGGGACGAGAGACCCAGTACTTC.

This clonotype was recorded at least ten times. J is TRBJ1-1 and V is TRBV11-1; no firm D call. The germline V gene has CDR1 SGHAT and CDR2 FQDESV (reference sequence). The CDR3 is made up of 13 amino acids. The ends were cut back, 5 bases at V and 1 base at J, with 8 bases in the middle. The CDR3 reads CASSREQNTEAFF. Written as DNA, the CDR3 is TGTGCCAGCAGCAGAGAGCAGAACACTGAAGCTTTCTTT. The full variable domain, completed using reference TRBV11-1 and TRBJ1-1, is EAEVAQSPRYKITEKSQAVAFWCDPISGHATLYWYRQILGQGPELLVQFQDESVVDDSQLPKDRFSAERLKGVDSTLKIQPAELGDSAMYLCASSREQNTEAFFGQGTRLTVV.

This clonotype was recorded at least ten times. The chain couples TRBV20-1 to TRBJ1-2; 9 nucleotides line up with TRBD1. V shed 6 bases, J shed 7 bases, and the junction held 18 bases outside the gene matches. The length of the CDR3 is 16 residues. From germline, CDR1 is DFQATT and CDR2 SNEGSKA (reference sequence). CDR3 DNA sequence: TGCAGTGCCGGGGGACCACCGGGACAGGGATTTGCTGGCTACACCTTC. Translated: CSAGGPPGQGFAGYTF.

A single count supports this clonotype. V is TRBV30 and J is TRBJ2-7; D is ambiguous. CDR3 length: 13 amino acids. Germline lookup yields CDR1 GTSNPN and CDR2 SVGIG (reference sequence). The V end was cut by 0 bases, the J end by 3 bases, with 9 bases between. The CDR3 DNA reads as TGTGCCTGGAGTGTATACGGGTTCTACGAGCAGTACTTC. Translation gives CAWSVYGFYEQYF.

This clonotype was observed many times. V usage is TRBV11-2 and J usage is TRBJ1-6, with D maybe TRBD1 (6 bases). The V gene's germline CDR1 is SGHAT and CDR2 FQNNGV. The CDR3 sequence is 14 residues long. Trimming took 1 base from V and 9 from J, leaving 10 bases between them. The CDR3 is CASSLAGESSPLHF. CDR3 coding DNA: TGTGCCAGCAGCTTAGCAGGGGAAAGTTCACCCCTCCACTTT.

This clonotype was counted at least ten times. V and J are TRBV12-3 or TRBV12-4 and TRBJ2-7; 10 bases agree with TRBD2. Trimming at V came to 8 bases and at J to 4 bases, leaving 8 bases not matched to a gene. This CDR3 is built from 14 residues. CDR3 residues: CASGSSGSWYEQYF. CDR3 DNA: TGTGCCAGCGGGTCTAGCGGGAGTTGGTACGAGCAGTACTTC.

This clonotype occurred many times. The rearrangement uses TRBV12-3 or TRBV12-4 and TRBJ1-5, with TRBD1 matching over 7 bases. Trimming removed 4 bases from V and 3 bases from J; junction bases left unmatched: 6. The CDR3 extends over 15 amino acids. CDR3 residues: CASSSDRVINQPQHF. As DNA, the CDR3 is TGTGCCAGCAGTTCCGACAGGGTCATCAATCAGCCCCAGCATTTT.

This clonotype came up many times. The rearrangement links TRBV28 to TRBJ2-7; possible D gene TRBD1, 6 bases. The ends were cut back, 6 bases at V and 8 bases at J, with 17 bases in the middle. Germline CDR1 is MDHEN and CDR2 is SYDVKM. This CDR3 region has 13 residues. The CDR3 is CASSPRGYQQQYF. The DNA for the CDR3 is TGTGCCAGCAGCCCTAGGGGGTACCAACAGCAGTACTTC.